The 17 T cell receptor beta chains presented below share a single source sample, sequenced in a study of T cells in Graves' hyperthyroidism and ophthalmopathy. Researchers took RNA transcripts and amplified the TCR beta CDR3 regions from them. RT-PCR in the first round (using the HTBI primer set) targeted the TCR CDR3. TCRdb analysed the multiplex PCR reads with MiXCR anew, one entry per CDR3 protein. This table holds approximately 360,000 distinct CDR3 sequences, just under 25% found once. Sequenced: blood. These receptors all come from a man between 50 and 59 years old with Graves' hyperthyroidism.

The V gene is TRBV15, the J gene TRBJ1-1; D unclear. V was clipped by 1 base and J by 1 base, with 13 bases between them. The CDR3 extends over 16 amino acids. Germline CDR1 reads LNHNV; CDR2 reads YYDKDF (reference sequence). The CDR3 protein is CATSRVGLLTNTEAFF. In DNA form, the CDR3 reads TGTGCCACCAGCAGAGTGGGTTTACTTACGAACACTGAAGCTTTCTTT.

This chain uses TRBV6-1 with TRBJ1-1; 8 bases match TRBD1. V shed 6 bases, J shed 1 base, and the junction held 4 bases outside the gene matches. The CDR3 totals 14 residues. The V gene's germline CDR1 is MNHNS and CDR2 SASEGT. CDR3 DNA sequence: TGTGCCAGCAGAGCAGACAGGGGGAACACTGAAGCTTTCTTT. This translates into CASRADRGNTEAFF.

This clonotype was counted ten times or more. The chain uses TRBV3-1 and TRBJ2-3; 13 positions match TRBD2. From germline, CDR1 is LGHDT and CDR2 YNNKEL (reference sequence). V was clipped by 3 bases and J by 5 bases; unmatched bases: 2. The CDR3 runs 15 residues. The CDR3: CASSQTSGRLDTQYF. In DNA, the CDR3 is TGTGCCAGCAGCCAGACTAGCGGGAGGTTAGATACGCAGTATTTT.

The genes are TRBV27 and TRBJ2-7, with 8 positions matching TRBD1. V lost 7 bases, J lost 2 bases, and 10 bases stayed unmatched. Germline values: CDR1 MNHEY, CDR2 SMNVEV (reference sequence). This CDR3 region has 15 residues. The CDR3 coding sequence is TGTGCCAGCACCCAAAGACAGGGGCTGACCTACGAGCAGTACTTC. It codes for CASTQRQGLTYEQYF.

The V call is TRBV11-2, the J call TRBJ2-3; the D gene is possibly TRBD1 (6 bases). Between the trimmed V and J ends, which lost 5 bases and 1 base, there was a span of 16 bases. This CDR3 spans 16 amino acids. The germline V gene encodes CDR1 SGHAT and CDR2 FQNNGV. The CDR3 reads CASSPLQGVGTDTQYF. CDR3 DNA: TGTGCCAGCAGCCCTCTACAGGGAGTAGGCACAGATACGCAGTATTTT.

The rearrangement links TRBV19 to TRBJ2-7; 8 nucleotides match TRBD1. CDR3 size: 17 residues. The V segment lost 5 bases and the J segment 2 bases; nucleotides outside the gene matches: 14. The V gene's germline CDR1 is LNHDA and CDR2 SQIVND (reference sequence). The DNA for the CDR3 is TGTGCCAGTAGTCCCCAGGCCGGACAGGGTTACCCCTACGAGCAGTACTTC. It encodes CASSPQAGQGYPYEQYF.

The rearrangement joins TRBV7-9 to TRBJ2-5; D uncertain. In germline, CDR1 is SEHNR, CDR2 FQNEAQ (reference sequence). The CDR3 has 14 residues. The V gene lost 1 base and the J gene lost 5 bases, with 11 bases spanning the gap. CDR3 DNA sequence: TGTGCCAGCAGCTTAGTGGGCAGTTCCGAGACCCAGTACTTC. Its protein product is CASSLVGSSETQYF.

V and J are TRBV5-6 and TRBJ1-1; no reliable D call. This CDR3 region has 14 residues. V was trimmed by 2 bases and J by 6 bases, leaving 14 bases between them. Germline assignment: CDR1 SGHDT and CDR2 YYEEEE. CDR3 amino acids: CASSFNLGSSEAFF. CDR3 bases: TGTGCCAGCAGCTTTAACTTGGGTAGCTCTGAAGCTTTCTTT.

This clonotype has at least ten counts. This sequence joins TRBV12-3 or TRBV12-4 and TRBJ2-3, with D perhaps matching TRBD1 (5 bases). Between the trimmed V and J ends, which lost 3 bases and 2 bases, there was a span of 21 bases. The CDR3 is 18 residues long. The CDR3 sequence is CASSFNPGTGFATDTQYF. The DNA of the CDR3 is TGTGCCAGCAGTTTTAACCCCGGAACAGGCTTTGCCACAGATACGCAGTATTTT.

This clonotype has only a few counts. The chain is built from TRBV6-2 or TRBV6-3 and TRBJ2-2; 14 nucleotides agree with TRBD2. The CDR3 contains 15 residues. Germline V CDR1 and CDR2: MNHEY, SVGEGT. Trimming removed 8 bases from V and 6 bases from J; junction bases left unmatched: 5. This CDR3 is CASEGLAGVAGELFF. For the CDR3, the DNA is TGTGCCAGCGAGGGACTAGCGGGAGTTGCCGGGGAGCTGTTTTTT.

A single count supports this clonotype. V is TRBV28 and J is TRBJ2-7, with 11 bases identical to TRBD1. The germline V gene encodes CDR1 MDHEN and CDR2 SYDVKM. This CDR3 contains 17 residues. V was clipped by 3 bases and J by 3 bases; unmatched bases: 10. The chain's CDR3 is CASSFETGTGGFYEQYF. The DNA of the CDR3 is TGTGCCAGCAGTTTCGAAACCGGGACAGGGGGATTCTACGAGCAGTACTTC.

J is TRBJ2-3 and V is TRBV24-1; 7 nucleotides align to TRBD1. The junction had 15 bases not matched to a gene; V was cut back by 9 bases and J by 4 bases. The CDR3 extends over 16 amino acids. Germline V gene sequence: CDR1 KGHDR, CDR2 SFDVKD. CDR3 DNA: TGTGCCACCGGAAGTGGGGACAGAGGGTCCGCAGATACGCAGTATTTT. Encoded protein: CATGSGDRGSADTQYF.

V and J are TRBV11-3 and TRBJ1-2; D is perhaps TRBD1 (6 bases). The ends were cut back, 2 bases at V and 3 bases at J, with 10 bases in the middle. From germline, CDR1 is SGHNT and CDR2 YENEEA. The CDR3 is 14 residues long. The CDR3 region is CASSLRGGDYGYTF. The CDR3 region has the DNA TGTGCCAGCAGCTTACGAGGGGGGGACTATGGCTACACCTTC. The entire variable domain, with the rest obtained from reference TRBV11-3 and TRBJ1-2, is as follows: EAGVVQSPRYKIIEKKQPVAFWCNPISGHNTLYWYLQNLGQGPELLIRYENEEAVDDSQLPKDRFSAERLKGVDSTLKIQPAELGDSAVYLCASSLRGGDYGYTFGSGTRLTVV.

The rearrangement joins TRBV10-3 to TRBJ2-7; 14 bases line up with TRBD2. With 10 bases clipped from V and 7 bases from J, the junction kept 6 bases outside the gene matches. CDR1 is ENHRY and CDR2 is SYGVKD in the germline V gene. The CDR3 runs 13 residues. The CDR3 nucleotides are TGTGCCACGGGGACTAGCGGGAGTGGTGAGCAGTACTTC. Protein: CATGTSGSGEQYF.

The chain recombines TRBV10-3 with TRBJ1-2; no firm D call. The germline CDR1 and CDR2 sequences are ENHRY and SYGVKD. The CDR3 covers 14 residues. V lost 0 bases and J 4 bases, leaving 9 bases between the germline ends. Written as DNA, the CDR3 is TGTGCCATCAGTGAGTCAAAGGTTGCCTATGGCTACACCTTC. This sequence encodes CAISESKVAYGYTF.

This clonotype was recorded a few times. The V call is TRBV6-5, the J call TRBJ2-1, with a weak D call TRBD2 (5 bases). This CDR3 is built from 16 residues. Germline V gene data show CDR1 as MNHEY and CDR2 as SVGAGI. The V end was cut by 2 bases, the J end by 8 bases, with 19 bases between. The CDR3 region is CASSYSRRYPLHEQFF. The CDR3 bases are TGTGCCAGCAGTTACAGTAGGAGGTACCCCCTTCATGAGCAGTTCTTC.

The V and J genes are TRBV20-1 and TRBJ2-7; D possibly corresponds to TRBD1 (5 bases). The CDR3 contains 14 residues. The ends were cut back, 0 bases at V and 3 bases at J, with 12 bases in the middle. Germline-derived CDR1 and CDR2 are DFQATT and SNEGSKA (reference sequence). CDR3 DNA sequence: TGCAGTGCTAGAGATCGACAGAGAGTCTACGAGCAGTACTTC. This encodes CSARDRQRVYEQYF.